Presented here are 24 T cell receptor beta chains from one specimen sequenced in a study of regulatory T cells in long-lasting Graves disease. Documented time point: newly diagnosed GD, antithyroid drugs for less than 3 months. There was RNA extracted from PBMCs, and the TCR library was made from it. For TCR beta, libraries came from iRepertoire HTBI primers and Arm-PCR of CDR3 regions. TCRdb re-derived calls from the multiplex PCR reads in MiXCR, one entry per CDR3 protein. The data show fewer than 650,000 distinct CDR3 sequences, 15% to 20% seen once. These data were also reused for a study on T cells in Graves' hyperthyroidism and ophthalmopathy.

Specimen: peripheral blood mononuclear cells (PBMCs), collected at new diagnosis, from a patient treated with antithyroid drugs. These receptors all come from a young man with Graves disease.

The CDR3, as DNA: TGTGCCAGCCGCATAAGTTCCGGGACAGGCGCCTTCTACACCTTC. Translating it yields CASRISSGTGAFYTF. This chain links TRBV28 with TRBJ1-2; TRBD1 agrees at 8 bases. CDR1 and CDR2 (germline): MDHEN, SYDVKM. Trimming removed 8 bases from V and 10 bases from J; junction bases left unmatched: 18. The length of the CDR3 is 15 residues.

This CDR3 is CSARDRLGRSNQPQHF. CDR3 bases: TGCAGTGCTAGAGATCGTCTCGGCAGGAGCAATCAGCCCCAGCATTTT. V usage is TRBV20-1 and J usage is TRBJ1-5; D remains unclear. Germline lookup yields CDR1 DFQATT and CDR2 SNEGSKA (reference sequence). V was trimmed by 0 bases and J by 1 base, leaving 13 bases between them. CDR3 length: 16 residues.

This clonotype appeared many times. The chain employs TRBV18 and TRBJ2-7, with 7 bases fitting TRBD2. The germline gives CDR1 KGHSH, CDR2 LQKENI. With V trimmed by 0 bases and J by 5 bases, 10 bases remained unmatched. The CDR3 totals 16 residues. The CDR3 bases are TGTGCCAGCTCACCACCGAGTGCGGGAGCCGTAAACGAGCAGTACTTC. It encodes CASSPPSAGAVNEQYF. The full variable domain, rest sourced from reference TRBV18 and TRBJ2-7, is NAGVMQNPRHLVRRRGQEARLRCSPMKGHSHVYWYRQLPEEGLKFMVYLQKENIIDESGMPKERFSAEFPKEGPSILRIQQVVRGDSAAYFCASSPPSAGAVNEQYFGPGTRLTVT.

Comment on this clonotype: Given a much more abundant clone one base away, this may be a read error. The chain joins TRBV5-5 to TRBJ2-5; D is perhaps TRBD2 (5 bases). Germline V lookup: CDR1 SGHKS, CDR2 YYEKEE (reference sequence). Deletions cut 6 bases from V and 4 bases from J, with 22 bases between. The CDR3 has 16 amino acids. The DNA of the CDR3 is TGTGCCAGCACCCTCTTGAGGGCACATCGGCGAGAGACCCAGTACTTC. Translated, it gives CASTLLRAHRRETQYF. The full variable domain, its missing parts supplied by reference TRBV5-5 and TRBJ2-5, is DAGVTQSPTHLIKTRGQQVTLRCSPISGHKSVSWYQQVLGQGPQFIFQYYEKEERGRGNFPDRFSARQFPNYSSELNVNALLLGDSALYLCASTLLRAHRRETQYFGPGTRLLVL.

This clonotype was picked up a small number of times. The chain joins TRBV5-1 to TRBJ2-2, with D hard to call. Deletions cut 4 bases from V and 0 bases from J, with 16 bases between. The CDR3 is 17 amino acids. CDR1 is SGHRS and CDR2 is YFSETQ in the germline V gene. In nucleotides, the CDR3 is TGCGCCAGCAGCCCGTACGGGCGGCAGTCGAACACCGGGGAGCTGTTTTTT. Its translation is CASSPYGRQSNTGELFF.

This clonotype showed up many times. The chain combines TRBV12-3 or TRBV12-4 with TRBJ2-7, with D uncertain. The V and J ends lost 6 bases and 3 bases respectively, with 24 bases between them. CDR3 length equals 17 residues. CDR3 in DNA: TGTGCCAGCAGCCGCAGGCCCATAGGTGCACGCTACTACGAGCAGTACTTC. It is translated as CASSRRPIGARYYEQYF.

In its sample, this clonotype was seen many times. CDR3 sequence reads: CASSQGTGLPGGNQPQHF. The CDR3 bases are TGTGCCAGCAGCCAAGGGACAGGGCTGCCGGGAGGCAATCAGCCCCAGCATTTT. This chain uses TRBV3-1 with TRBJ1-5; 8 bases agree with TRBD1. Germline CDR1 reads LGHDT; CDR2 reads YNNKEL (reference sequence). This CDR3 region has 18 residues. Trimming cost V 1 base and J 2 bases; bases outside gene matches: 10.

Only a few counts were recorded for this clonotype. This chain joins TRBV7-3 and TRBJ2-5; a weak D match, TRBD2 (6 bases). CDR1 and CDR2 (germline): SGHTA, FQGTGA. V lost 1 base and J 5 bases, leaving 14 bases between the germline ends. This CDR3 spans 15 amino acids. CDR3 region: CASSLSGRAGETQYF. CDR3 coding DNA: TGTGCCAGCAGCTTAAGCGGCCGGGCGGGGGAGACCCAGTACTTC.

Many counts were recorded for this clonotype. The CDR3 coding sequence is TGTGCCAGCAGTCCCGCCACCTACGAGCAGTACTTC. Translating it yields CASSPATYEQYF. This rearrangement joins TRBV2 to TRBJ2-7, with D uncertain. V lost 5 bases to trimming and J lost 2 bases, with 7 bases between them. Germline V gene sequence: CDR1 SNHLY, CDR2 FYNNEI. The CDR3 covers 12 residues. The full variable domain, completed using reference TRBV2 and TRBJ2-7, is EPEVTQTPSHQVTQMGQEVILRCVPISNHLYFYWYRQILGQKVEFLVSFYNNEISEKSEIFDDQFSVERPDGSNFTLKIRSTKLEDSAMYFCASSPATYEQYFGPGTRLTVT.

This chain links TRBV6-1 with TRBJ2-3; TRBD1 might be the D (6 bases). Gene TRBJ2-5 matches the end of the DNA better, so the J call may be wrong. This CDR3 is 15 amino acids long. Germline V gives CDR1 MNHNS, CDR2 SASEGT. CDR3 DNA: TGTGCCAGCAGTCGACGACAGGACACCGGCGAGACCCAGTACTTC. Translating it yields CASSRRQDTGETQYF.

CDR3 residues: CSALGRHNEQYF. CDR3 coding DNA: TGCAGTGCTTTAGGTCGACATAACGAGCAGTACTTC. The rearrangement joins TRBV20-1 to TRBJ2-7; no firm D call. The CDR3 has 12 residues. Germline assignment: CDR1 DFQATT and CDR2 SNEGSKA (reference sequence). V was clipped by 5 bases and J by 5 bases, with 13 bases between them.

This clonotype was recorded many times. V gene TRBV6-1 combines with J gene TRBJ1-4; D perhaps matches TRBD1 (5 bases). CDR3 size: 13 residues. Germline CDR1 is MNHNS and CDR2 is SASEGT. V was trimmed by 6 bases and J by 10 bases, leaving 15 bases between them. CDR3: CASRQGRGSKLFF. The DNA of the CDR3 is TGTGCCAGCAGGCAGGGTAGAGGTTCAAAACTGTTTTTT.

This clonotype turned up a few times. The chain links TRBV6-9 to TRBJ1-1; 8 bases are a match to TRBD1. This CDR3 spans 17 amino acids. In germline, CDR1 is MNHGY, CDR2 SVAAGI. V dropped 4 bases and J dropped 4; count of bases not matched to a gene: 14. The CDR3 DNA is TGTGCCAGCAGTTTCCTAATACCGGGACAGGATGGCACTGAAGCTTTCTTT. Its translation: CASSFLIPGQDGTEAFF.

The genes are TRBV4-1 and TRBJ2-3; D is perhaps TRBD2 (6 bases). The germline V and J ends were trimmed by 1 base and 5 bases, with 7 bases remaining between them. CDR1 is MGHRA, CDR2 YSYEKL, per germline. CDR3 length: 13 amino acids. CDR3 nucleotides: TGCGCCAGCAGCCAAGCGGGACTAGATACGCAGTATTTT. It is translated as CASSQAGLDTQYF.

V usage is TRBV5-6 and J usage is TRBJ2-7; TRBD1 is a possible D gene (6 bases). Germline lookup yields CDR1 SGHDT and CDR2 YYEEEE. V gave up 0 bases and J gave up 5 bases, with 12 bases separating them. The CDR3 runs to 14 residues. The CDR3 is CASSLVGTGHEQYF. CDR3 nucleotide sequence: TGTGCCAGCAGCTTGGTAGGTACAGGGCACGAGCAGTACTTC.

In this sample, this clonotype turned up many times. This chain connects TRBV7-8 to TRBJ1-4; D gene uncertain. Trimming cost V 2 bases and J 5 bases, with 9 bases left between them. Germline values: CDR1 SGHVS, CDR2 FQNEAQ. This CDR3 has 14 amino acids. CDR3 residues: CASSLRWRNEKLFF. The CDR3 nucleotides read TGTGCCAGCAGCTTAAGGTGGAGAAATGAAAAACTGTTTTTT.

This clonotype has a count of ten or more. This CDR3 is CASTIGAGGNTEAFF. The CDR3 DNA is TGTGCCAGCACCATTGGGGCAGGCGGAAACACTGAAGCTTTCTTT. The V call is TRBV28, the J call TRBJ1-1; D may be TRBD1 (5 bases). Trimming pared 7 bases from V and 2 bases from J, leaving 17 bases between. Germline assignment: CDR1 MDHEN and CDR2 SYDVKM. The CDR3 is 15 amino acids. Variable domain in full (rest from reference TRBV28 and TRBJ1-1): DVKVTQSSRYLVKRTGEKVFLECVQDMDHENMFWYRQDPGLGLRLIYFSYDVKMKEKGDIPEGYSVSREKKERFSLILESASTNQTSMYLCASTIGAGGNTEAFFGQGTRLTVV.

Of note for this clonotype: One end of the junction varies from germline; a read error may be responsible. This chain uses TRBV2 with TRBJ1-5; 10 nucleotides align to TRBD1. Looked up from germline, CDR1 is SNHLY and CDR2 is FYNNEI. The CDR3 runs to 14 residues. CDR3 residues: CASTGTGVHQPQHF. DNA of the CDR3: TGTGCCAGCACCGGGACAGGGGTACATCAACCCCAGCATTTT.

The V call is TRBV20-1, the J call TRBJ1-5; tentatively, D is TRBD1 (5 bases). Germline assignment: CDR1 DFQATT and CDR2 SNEGSKA (reference sequence). The CDR3 runs to 14 residues. V was clipped by 6 bases and J by 5 bases, with 17 bases between them. Written as DNA, the CDR3 is TGCAGTGCCGCACGGCACGGGGCAGATCAGCCCCAGCATTTT. Its translation: CSAARHGADQPQHF.

This clonotype was counted a few times. This chain joins TRBV6-2 or TRBV6-3 and TRBJ2-1; D is perhaps TRBD1 (5 bases). The V and J ends lost 10 bases and 9 bases respectively, with 16 bases between them. CDR3 length: 12 amino acids. Germline V lookup: CDR1 MNHEY, CDR2 SVGEGT. CDR3 residues: CAMVTGAGEQFF. The CDR3 nucleotides read TGTGCCATGGTCACAGGAGCCGGTGAGCAGTTCTTC.

This clonotype was recorded many times. This chain joins TRBV7-9 and TRBJ2-5; a possible D gene is TRBD2 (5 bases). Looked up from germline, CDR1 is SEHNR and CDR2 is FQNEAQ (reference sequence). The CDR3 runs to 14 residues. The V end was cut by 0 bases, the J end by 3 bases, with 8 bases between. The chain's CDR3 is CASSLASGKETQYF. The DNA for the CDR3 is TGTGCCAGCAGCTTAGCGTCCGGGAAAGAGACCCAGTACTTC.

This clonotype was observed at least ten times. This chain links TRBV11-2 with TRBJ2-2; 9 bases are a match to TRBD1. This CDR3 spans 15 amino acids. Germline assignment: CDR1 SGHAT and CDR2 FQNNGV. The J segment lost 4 bases and the V segment lost 5 bases, leaving 5 bases of the junction unmatched. The CDR3 DNA follows: TGTGCCAGCAGCCTACCGGGACAGGGCACCGGGGAGCTGTTTTTT. This codes for CASSLPGQGTGELFF.

This clonotype occurred a few times. Given a much more abundant clone one base away, this may be a read error. The gene calls are TRBV20-1 and TRBJ2-1; the D gene is possibly TRBD1 (5 bases). The germline gives CDR1 DFQATT, CDR2 SNEGSKA (reference sequence). The CDR3 totals 11 residues. Deletions cut 4 bases from V and 4 bases from J, with 5 bases between. The CDR3 bases are TGCAGTGCTACAGGGTACAATGAGCAGTTCTTC. Amino acids: CSATGYNEQFF.

This clonotype appeared many times. The chain couples TRBV28 to TRBJ1-1; possibly TRBD1 for D (5 bases). The germline V gene encodes CDR1 MDHEN and CDR2 SYDVKM. Deletions cut 7 bases from V and 1 base from J, with 10 bases between. The CDR3 is 13 amino acids. CDR3 sequence reads: CASIITGNTEAFF. CDR3 coding DNA: TGTGCCAGCATTATAACAGGGAACACTGAAGCTTTCTTT.